The rows below give T cell receptor beta chains drawn from one sample of a study of cytomegalovirus exposure and HLA in healthy donors. Libraries were prepared by immunoSEQ multiplex PCR; TCRdb keeps only in-frame clonotypes and omits some of them. This sample has 95,000 to 150,000 clones, with just under 75% found just once. The sequenced material came from PBMCs. The receptors stem from a man aged 55 to 69 in good health and CMV-seropositive. Each CDR3 is given with its conserved first and last residue.

CDR3 protein,V gene
CASARQGARDTEAFF,TRBV28
CASSHRAGGSTDTQYF,TRBV7-2
CASSERRTDHF,TRBV6-1
CASSSGVGYTF,TRBV6-5
CASSEGQANESPLHF,TRBV2
CASSLGSLNTGELFF,TRBV7-9
CASSLNQEETQYF,TRBV11-3
CASSRRGQETQYF,TRBV7-9
CASSRQGGGYEQYF,TRBV5-4
CASSKVGSSKNIQYF,TRBV21-1
CASSSTPSAGLRYF,TRBV11-2
CASSEQSSSYNEQFF,TRBV6-1
CASSRNPGSDEKLFF,TRBV11-2
CASSPEVRNTEAFF,TRBV18
CASSGEGRGTGELFF,TRBV6-4
CASSTNGNSPLHF,TRBV27
CASSLGASGRITDTQYF,TRBV5-1
CASSDRPDGDQYF,TRBV28
CASSESIGGGPDTQYF,TRBV6-1